What follows are 21 T cell receptor beta chains derived from one specimen sequenced in a study of blood T cell repertoires in COVID-19. Libraries were prepared by immunoSEQ multiplex PCR; TCRdb keeps only in-frame clonotypes and omits some of them. Of roughly 250,000 clones listed, 75% to 90% were seen once; the top ten hold roughly 3%. The source material was PBMCs or T cells enriched from blood (not recorded which). These receptors all stem from a woman between 40 and 50 years old who had been exposed to COVID-19.

This clone was recorded only once. The V gene is TRBV2, the J gene TRBJ1-5; D uncertain. CDR3 length: 12 residues. With 7 bases removed from V and 1 base from J, the gap between germline ends came to 5 bases. Germline CDR1 reads SNHLY; CDR2 reads FYNNEI. CDR3 protein: CASKRSNQPQHF. The DNA for the CDR3 is TGTGCCAGCAAGAGGAGCAATCAGCCCCAGCATTTT.

A single count supports this clone. This chain connects TRBV11-3 to TRBJ1-1; D gene uncertain. This CDR3 has 14 amino acids. V lost 3 bases, J lost 4 bases, and 12 bases lay in between. Germline V lookup: CDR1 SGHNT, CDR2 YENEEA. The CDR3 bases are TGTGCCAGCAGCTTCGGCAGAGGGAGCACTGAAGCTTTCTTT. This sequence encodes CASSFGRGSTEAFF.

The V and J genes are TRBV24-1 and TRBJ1-4; TRBD1 aligns across 8 bases. Germline CDR1 and CDR2: KGHDR and SFDVKD. V trimming: 0 bases; J trimming: 12 bases; junction bases outside the gene matches: 2. This CDR3 is built from 13 residues. CDR3 residues: CATSDLGGQELFF. CDR3 bases: TGTGCCACCAGTGATTTGGGGGGACAGGAACTGTTTTTT.

The gene calls are TRBV18 and TRBJ2-7, with 12 bases identical to TRBD2. The junction had 6 bases not matched to a gene; V was cut back by 0 bases and J by 3 bases. CDR1 and CDR2 from the germline V gene are KGHSH and LQKENI. The CDR3 extends over 17 amino acids. CDR3 loop: CASSPPIRTSGIYEQYV. As DNA, the CDR3 is TGTGCCAGCTCACCACCGATCAGGACTAGCGGGATCTACGAGCAGTACGTC.

The V call is TRBV4-2, the J call TRBJ2-3; 8 bases are a match to TRBD1. V gave up 3 bases and J gave up 2 bases; unmatched junction bases: 10. This CDR3 spans 17 amino acids. Germline V lookup: CDR1 LGHNA, CDR2 YNFKEQ. The CDR3 coding sequence is TGTGCCAGCAGCCATGGAGACAGGGGACGGAACACAGATACGCAGTATTTT. Its translation: CASSHGDRGRNTDTQYF.

The rearrangement links TRBV9 to TRBJ1-2; TRBD1 is a possible D gene (6 bases). Germline V CDR1 and CDR2: SGDLS, YYNGEE. CDR3 length equals 15 residues. V lost 2 bases and J 0 bases, leaving 11 bases between the germline ends. CDR3 in amino acids: CASSVGQTANYGYTF. The CDR3 region has the DNA TGTGCCAGCAGCGTTGGACAGACGGCTAACTATGGCTACACCTTC.

The gene calls are TRBV7-6 and TRBJ1-4, with D possibly TRBD1 on 6 matching bases. There are 17 residues in the CDR3. The V end was cut by 1 base, the J end by 3 bases, with 15 bases between. Germline CDR1 reads SGHVS; CDR2 reads FNYEAQ. The CDR3, as DNA: TGTGCCAGCAGCTTAGTTGGGGTACAGGGACCTAATGAAAAACTGTTTTTT. Translated: CASSLVGVQGPNEKLFF.

V is TRBV30 and J is TRBJ2-3; TRBD1 matches 7 bases. Losses at the gene ends were 4 bases for V and 0 bases for J; bases not matched to a gene: 13. CDR3 length equals 17 residues. Germline CDR1 reads GTSNPN; CDR2 reads SVGIG (reference sequence). The CDR3 protein is CAWTLQGWNTSTDTQYF. In DNA, the CDR3 is TGTGCCTGGACCTTACAGGGGTGGAACACTAGCACAGATACGCAGTATTTT.

The chain links TRBV28 to TRBJ1-2; TRBD1 might be the D (6 bases). With 5 bases removed from V and 7 bases from J, the gap between germline ends came to 23 bases. CDR1 MDHEN and CDR2 SYDVKM come from the germline V gene. The CDR3 covers 16 residues. The CDR3 region has the DNA TGTGCCAGCAGTGCACAGGGAGGGAGTGTATTGATTGGCTACACCTTC. It codes for CASSAQGGSVLIGYTF.

This clone has a handful of counts. The chain combines TRBV27 with TRBJ2-7; no reliable D call. The germline V gene encodes CDR1 MNHEY and CDR2 SMNVEV (reference sequence). CDR3 size: 12 residues. V was cut by 3 bases and J by 3 bases, with 6 bases left in between. As DNA, the CDR3 is TGTGCCAGCAGTTTTCCCCTCTACGAGCAGTACGTC. It translates to CASSFPLYEQYV.

V gene TRBV9 combines with J gene TRBJ1-2, with D perhaps matching TRBD1 (5 bases). This CDR3 spans 14 amino acids. Germline values: CDR1 SGDLS, CDR2 YYNGEE. The V and J ends lost 0 bases and 4 bases respectively, with 10 bases between them. CDR3 bases: TGTGCCAGCAGCGTAGGACAGCCGTCCTATGGCTACACCTTC. It specifies CASSVGQPSYGYTF.

This chain connects TRBV10-3 to TRBJ2-3; maybe TRBD2 (6 bases). The V gene's germline CDR1 is ENHRY and CDR2 SYGVKD. The CDR3 is 15 amino acids. V shed 8 bases and J shed 1 base, with 16 bases lying between them. The CDR3 region is CAISPSGFRTDTQYF. The DNA of the CDR3 is TGTGCCATCTCCCCCAGCGGGTTCCGCACAGATACGCAGTATTTT.

This chain joins TRBV11-3 and TRBJ2-3; tentatively, D is TRBD2 (6 bases). With 1 base removed from V and 4 bases from J, the gap between germline ends came to 9 bases. Germline V gives CDR1 SGHNT, CDR2 YENEEA. The CDR3 runs 14 residues. In DNA, the CDR3 is TGTGCCAGCAGCTTAGGCAGGGACTCAGATACGCAGTATTTT. Translated: CASSLGRDSDTQYF.

The chain combines TRBV6-2 or TRBV6-3 with TRBJ1-2, with TRBD1 identical over 9 bases. This CDR3 comprises 16 residues. V was pared by 5 bases and J by 2 bases, with 9 bases of the junction left unmatched. Germline CDR1 reads MNHEY; CDR2 reads SVGEGT. DNA of the CDR3: TGTGCCAGCAGTCGCCTCGGGGGGACAGGGAACTATGGCTACACCTTC. Its translation: CASSRLGGTGNYGYTF.

The chain is built from TRBV15 and TRBJ1-1; TRBD1 matches at 11 bases. The CDR3 covers 16 residues. CDR1 is LNHNV, CDR2 YYDKDF, per germline (reference sequence). V gave up 2 bases and J gave up 1 base; unmatched junction bases: 3. In DNA, the CDR3 is TGTGCCACCAGCAGACGGACAGGGGGCGGGAACACTGAAGCTTTCTTT. This codes for CATSRRTGGGNTEAFF.

The rearrangement links TRBV11-3 to TRBJ2-1; D perhaps matches TRBD2 (5 bases). The CDR3 runs 14 residues. In germline, CDR1 is SGHNT, CDR2 YENEEA. Trimming pared 5 bases from V and 10 bases from J, leaving 18 bases between. CDR3 sequence: CASSPRTAAGEQFF. The CDR3 DNA is TGTGCCAGCAGCCCTCGGACGGCGGCGGGCGAGCAGTTCTTC.

This clone appeared a single time. The chain has TRBV19 and TRBJ2-5; 9 nucleotides agree with TRBD1. Per germline, CDR1 LNHDA and CDR2 SQIVND (reference sequence). This CDR3 contains 16 residues. J lost 0 bases, V lost 5 bases, and 7 bases had no gene match. CDR3 in amino acids: CASSFGTGTNQETQYF. CDR3 DNA sequence: TGTGCCAGTAGTTTCGGGACAGGGACGAACCAAGAGACCCAGTACTTC.

This chain links TRBV20-1 with TRBJ2-7, with TRBD1 identical over 8 bases. The length of the CDR3 is 11 residues. CDR1 is DFQATT and CDR2 is SNEGSKA in the germline V gene (reference sequence). J lost 5 bases, V lost 5 bases, and 2 bases had no gene match. CDR3 DNA: TGCAGTGCTGGACAGGGAGACGAGCAGTACTTC. It specifies CSAGQGDEQYF.

The chain combines TRBV7-6 with TRBJ1-2, with D possibly TRBD1 on 5 matching bases. CDR3 length equals 14 residues. In germline, CDR1 is SGHVS, CDR2 FNYEAQ. Trimming removed 1 base at V and 8 bases at J, with 14 bases between. CDR3 region: CASSLDPQGGGYTF. In nucleotides, the CDR3 is TGTGCCAGCAGCTTAGATCCGCAGGGTGGCGGCTACACCTTC.

The chain has TRBV7-6 and TRBJ2-5; D is unclear. Germline V lookup: CDR1 SGHVS, CDR2 FNYEAQ. The V end was cut by 4 bases, the J end by 5 bases, with 20 bases between. This CDR3 contains 16 residues. CDR3 coding DNA: TGTGCCAGCAGCTCACCACTGGGCCAGACGCAGGAGACCCAGTACTTC. Its protein product is CASSSPLGQTQETQYF.

The gene calls are TRBV25-1 and TRBJ1-4, with D perhaps TRBD1 (6 bases). V lost 4 bases to trimming and J lost 1 base, with 10 bases between them. The CDR3 is 15 residues long. Germline assignment: CDR1 MGHDK and CDR2 SYGVNS. The CDR3 nucleotides read TGTGCCAGCAGTGCCAGGGGACAAACTAATGAAAAACTGTTTTTT. Its protein product is CASSARGQTNEKLFF. The entire variable domain, with the rest obtained from reference TRBV25-1 and TRBJ1-4, is as follows: EADIYQTPRYLVIGTGKKITLECSQTMGHDKMYWYQQDPGMELHLIHYSYGVNSTEKGDLSSESTVSRIRTEHFPLTLESARPSHTSQYLCASSARGQTNEKLFFGSGTQLSVL.